What follows is one T cell receptor (beta chain) and its context. These data are taken from a study of control samples from healthy donors and cancer patients. Trimming cost V 5 bases and J 0 bases, with 14 bases left between them. This CDR3 has 15 amino acids. Germline values: CDR1 MDHEN, CDR2 SYDVKM. Repertoires were generated with immunoSEQ multiplex PCR, while TCRdb's copy carries only in-frame clones and drops some. This table holds around 130,000 clones, just over 90% found once. The chain employs TRBV28 and TRBJ2-7; TRBD1 might be the D (6 bases). The clonotype comes from a man aged 50 to 59 with head and neck cancer. Sequencing was performed on PBMCs. The DNA for the CDR3 is TGTGCCAGCAGTAACCCAACAGGGAGCTCCTACGAGCAGTACTTC. Translating it yields CASSNPTGSSYEQYF.